This T cell receptor (beta chain) came from a study of blood T cell repertoires in COVID-19. The overall study: Samples representing acute and convalescent COVID-19 were sourced from the United States, Italy and Spain. The analysed material was cDNA or gDNA that came from T cells, B-cell-depleted T cells, or PBMCs.

Methods used by the authors: Cell counts per sample came from amplifying reference gene primers. Sequenced by immunoSEQ multiplex PCR; TCRdb stores in-frame clones only, minus some. V, J and clone size are taken as reported in that table, and D and trimming were inferred from the DNA itself. Seen here are about 280,000 clones, 83% observed once, and the top ten hold over 8.5%. There are 13 residues in the CDR3. V lost 6 bases, J lost 3 bases, and 10 bases lay in between. Germline V gene lookup returns CDR1 MNHEY and CDR2 SVGAGI. The source of this sequence is a woman aged 45-59 years who had recovered from COVID-19. The sequenced sample consisted of peripheral blood. This chain links TRBV6-5 with TRBJ2-3; tentatively, D is TRBD1 (6 bases). Here the CDR3 DNA reads TGTGCCAGCAGACTTACAGGGACAGATACGCAGTATTTT. Encoded protein: CASRLTGTDTQYF.